This TCR beta chain was captured in a study of CD4+ T cells in melanoma (dated by TCRdb to between 2021 and 2022). For context, the study as a whole: The study examined neoantigen-specific CD4+ T cells in human melanoma.

Comment on this clone: Its antigen is not yet known. Per-base qualities were not stored, and no clone one base away is much larger.

The donors were people with melanoma. What the study reported, not specific to this receptor: Diverse differentiation states were reported to be shown by neoantigen-specific CD4+ T cells in melanoma. Neoantigen-specific CD4+ T cells were reported to be correlated with the function of CD8+ T cells, macrophages and B cells.

The receptor library was made with the immunoSEQ multiplex PCR assay. Not all clones reach the TCRdb copy of this immuneACCESS table, which keeps in-frame sequences only. Checked studies attribute under half of the gap to unresolved V genes and leave the rest unexplained. Recorded for this sample are about 110,000 clones; around 92% of them occurred a single time. Jointly, the top ten make up roughly 3.5% of the sample. Clipping removes 5 bases from V and 3 bases from J, with 6 as the unmatched junction base count. For CDR1 and CDR2, the germline V gene (reference sequence) lists SEHNR and FQNEAQ. The CDR3 contains 16 residues, cysteine and phenylalanine counted. CDR3 DNA is the only sequence kept; it has 48 bases, read in frame from the first base.

This chain joins TRBV7-9 to TRBJ2-6; 8 junctional bases match TRBD1. The sample was peripheral blood. The sequence derives from a human donor with melanoma. The CDR3: CASSPQGASGANVLTF. At the DNA level, the sequence is TGTGCCAGCAGCCCCCAGGGGGCGAGTGGGGCCAACGTCCTGACTTTC.